Below, 31 T cell receptor beta chains from the same sample are listed, as sequenced in a study of vaccination and CD4 T cells after COVID-19. Specified treatment: approximately 10-day PBMC culture with coronavirus spike peptide pools or control peptides (ViraFEST assay). The Oncomine TCR Beta short-read assay was what sequenced the DNA obtained from cultured CD4+ T cells. TCRdb analysed the PCR reads with MiXCR anew, one entry per CDR3 protein. The table shows around 25,000 distinct CDR3 sequences, with about 40% occurring only once. Their antigens are not known. The specimen was CD4+ T cells from blood, cultured in vitro. The source of these receptors is a human donor who had recovered from COVID-19.

V usage is TRBV7-6 and J usage is TRBJ1-5, with 7 nucleotides matching TRBD1. V dropped 5 bases and J dropped 5; count of bases not matched to a gene: 6. Germline assignment: CDR1 SGHVS and CDR2 FNYEAQ. This CDR3 comprises 14 residues. The CDR3 DNA reads as TGTGCCAGCAGCACCGGGACAGCCGATCAGCCCCAGCATTTT. Translated: CASSTGTADQPQHF.

The rearrangement links TRBV6-5 to TRBJ2-2, with 8 bases aligning to TRBD1. The germline gives CDR1 MNHEY, CDR2 SVGAGI. The ends lost 2 bases at V and 1 base at J; junction bases unmatched: 0. The CDR3 extends over 15 amino acids. CDR3 nucleotides: TGTGCCAGCAGTTACGGGACAGGGAACACCGGGGAGCTGTTTTTT. This sequence encodes CASSYGTGNTGELFF.

The V and J genes are TRBV12-3 or TRBV12-4 and TRBJ2-5; D may be TRBD1 or TRBD2 (6 bases each). The CDR3 sequence is 14 residues long. Trimming stripped 5 bases from V and 7 bases from J, with 17 bases between. CDR3 protein: CASSRRGQSGTQYF. CDR3 bases: TGTGCCAGCAGTCGCCGGGGGCAGAGCGGGACCCAGTACTTC.

This clonotype has just a few counts. The chain has TRBV10-3 and TRBJ2-4; D remains unclear. The CDR3 is made up of 13 amino acids. Germline V gives CDR1 ENHRY, CDR2 SYGVKD. The V and J ends lost 10 bases and 0 bases respectively, with 10 bases between them. CDR3 protein: CATGALAKNIQYF. The CDR3 coding sequence is TGTGCCACTGGTGCGTTAGCCAAAAACATTCAGTACTTC.

The chain couples TRBV6-1 to TRBJ1-6, with D maybe TRBD1 (5 bases). V dropped 10 bases and J dropped 10 bases, with 20 bases sitting between them. The CDR3 has 14 residues. CDR1 and CDR2 from the germline V gene are MNHNS and SASEGT. In nucleotides, the CDR3 is TGTGCCACCGAATACCAGGGCAATGGGTCACCCCTCCACTTT. It specifies CATEYQGNGSPLHF.

In its sample, this clonotype was seen a few times. The genes are TRBV6-1 and TRBJ2-2; 8 positions match TRBD1. CDR3 length equals 15 residues. Trimming took 7 bases from V and 7 from J; bases not matched to a gene: 11. Germline V gene sequence: CDR1 MNHNS, CDR2 SASEGT. The CDR3 reads CASTRAGGIIGELFF. DNA of the CDR3: TGTGCCAGCACGAGGGCAGGGGGCATTATCGGGGAGCTGTTTTTT.

This clonotype appeared a few times. This chain links TRBV6-1 with TRBJ2-7, with D perhaps matching TRBD1 or TRBD2 (5 bases each). Germline CDR1 is MNHNS and CDR2 is SASEGT. The CDR3 totals 17 residues. Deletions cut 2 bases from V and 4 bases from J, with 21 bases between. CDR3 loop: CASSESIGAQWGYEQYF. The DNA for the CDR3 is TGTGCCAGCAGTGAATCGATCGGGGCCCAGTGGGGGTACGAGCAGTACTTC.

This clonotype was seen once. This chain joins TRBV28 and TRBJ1-3; 7 nucleotides agree with TRBD1. CDR1 is MDHEN, CDR2 SYDVKM, per germline. V lost 7 bases and J lost 8; bases outside the gene matches: 11. The CDR3 totals 14 residues. CDR3 amino acids: CASTEGQREDTIYF. The CDR3 DNA follows: TGTGCCAGCACCGAGGGACAGCGGGAGGACACCATATATTTT.

The gene calls are TRBV24-1 and TRBJ2-7; perhaps TRBD2 as D (7 bases). The CDR3 has 13 residues. Germline CDR1 is KGHDR and CDR2 is SFDVKD. CDR3: CALGGGSGYEQYF. The CDR3, as DNA: TGTGCACTGGGAGGGGGGTCCGGCTACGAGCAGTACTTC.

This clonotype was found a few times. The chain links TRBV27 to TRBJ1-1; possible D gene TRBD1, 6 bases. Trimming pared 6 bases from V and 5 bases from J, leaving 16 bases between. There are 14 residues in the CDR3. The germline CDR1 and CDR2 sequences are MNHEY and SMNVEV (reference sequence). The CDR3 loop is CASSPEGGRTEAFF. CDR3 in DNA: TGTGCCAGCAGCCCCGAGGGGGGGAGGACTGAAGCTTTCTTT.

The V and J genes are TRBV27 and TRBJ1-6, with 8 nucleotides matching TRBD1. There are 18 residues in the CDR3. J was trimmed by 4 bases and V by 6 bases; bases with no gene match: 14. Germline lookup yields CDR1 MNHEY and CDR2 SMNVEV (reference sequence). The DNA for the CDR3 is TGTGCCAGCAGCCGCGGACAGGGCGGTAGGGTTTATAATTCACCCCTCCACTTT. As protein: CASSRGQGGRVYNSPLHF.

The chain recombines TRBV7-9 with TRBJ1-1; D is unresolved. V lost 10 bases and J 4 bases, leaving 10 bases between the germline ends. Germline CDR1 is SEHNR and CDR2 is FQNEAQ (reference sequence). The CDR3 is 11 amino acids. This CDR3 reads CAISGGTEAFF. CDR3 bases: TGTGCCATCTCGGGCGGCACTGAAGCTTTCTTT.

This clonotype was counted a single time. V gene TRBV11-2 combines with J gene TRBJ1-1; D may be TRBD1 (6 bases). The CDR3 has 12 amino acids. Germline values: CDR1 SGHAT, CDR2 FQNNGV. V shed 5 bases and J shed 11 bases, with 15 bases lying between them. CDR3 sequence (DNA): TGTGCCAGCAGCCCTGACAGGACCGGGGCTTTCTTT. It codes for CASSPDRTGAFF. The full variable domain, with the rest looked up from reference TRBV11-2 and TRBJ1-1, is EAGVAQSPRYKIIEKRQSVAFWCNPISGHATLYWYQQILGQGPKLLIQFQNNGVVDDSQLPKDRFSAERLKGVDSTLKIQPAKLEDSAVYLCASSPDRTGAFFGQGTRLTVV.

The V and J genes are TRBV10-3 and TRBJ2-7; D not certain. V lost 5 bases, J lost 4 bases, and 6 bases lay in between. Germline V lookup: CDR1 ENHRY, CDR2 SYGVKD. The CDR3 has 11 amino acids. The CDR3 spells CAISSLYEQYF. The CDR3, as DNA: TGTGCCATCAGTTCCCTATACGAGCAGTACTTC.

The chain links TRBV12-3 or TRBV12-4 to TRBJ2-7; D is unclear. This CDR3 contains 13 residues. The V and J ends lost 3 bases and 4 bases respectively, with 10 bases between them. This chain's CDR3 is CASSLFGEYEQYF. The CDR3, as DNA: TGTGCCAGCAGTTTGTTTGGGGAATACGAGCAGTACTTC.

The V call is TRBV25-1, the J call TRBJ2-1, with 7 positions matching TRBD2. CDR3 length: 12 residues. With V trimmed by 7 bases and J by 4 bases, 1 base remained unmatched. Germline V gene sequence: CDR1 MGHDK, CDR2 SYGVNS. CDR3 coding DNA: TGTGCCAGCAAGCGGGGTTACAATGAGCAGTTCTTC. Protein product: CASKRGYNEQFF. The variable domain in full, completed from reference TRBV25-1 and TRBJ2-1, reads EADIYQTPRYLVIGTGKKITLECSQTMGHDKMYWYQQDPGMELHLIHYSYGVNSTEKGDLSSESTVSRIRTEHFPLTLESARPSHTSQYLCASKRGYNEQFFGPGTRLTVL.

CDR3 DNA sequence: TGTGCCAGCAGTTTAGAACACCTCTACGAGCAGTACTTC. Translated: CASSLEHLYEQYF. This chain links TRBV28 with TRBJ2-7; D uncertain. This CDR3 comprises 13 residues. Germline loops: CDR1 MDHEN, CDR2 SYDVKM. V was cut by 2 bases and J by 3 bases, with 8 bases left in between.

This clonotype was seen more than once but under ten times. The gene calls are TRBV7-2 and TRBJ1-5; D is undetermined. V was pared by 0 bases and J by 4 bases, with 4 bases between. This CDR3 has 13 amino acids. The V gene's germline CDR1 is SGHTA and CDR2 FQGNSA. The CDR3 loop is CASSLAENQPQHF. The CDR3 DNA reads as TGTGCCAGCAGCTTAGCGGAGAATCAGCCCCAGCATTTT.

This clonotype was counted a few times. This sequence joins TRBV4-3 and TRBJ1-6; D remains unclear. Germline V CDR1 and CDR2: LGHNA, YSLEER. This CDR3 spans 16 amino acids. V gave up 1 base and J gave up 3 bases, with 10 bases separating them. For the CDR3, the DNA is TGCGCCAGCAGCCAAGTGGGCAGAGTCTATAATTCACCCCTCCACTTT. Protein: CASSQVGRVYNSPLHF.

The chain links TRBV6-4 to TRBJ1-6, with 8 nucleotides matching TRBD1. Germline CDR1 reads MRHNA; CDR2 reads SNTAGT. The V and J ends lost 5 bases and 7 bases, in that order; junction bases with no gene match: 4. CDR3 length equals 14 residues. The CDR3 DNA reads TGTGCCAGCAGTACTACAGGGGGGAATTCACCCCTCCACTTT. This encodes CASSTTGGNSPLHF.

The chain joins TRBV27 to TRBJ2-2; D remains ambiguous. The CDR3 is 14 amino acids. Trimming cost V 5 bases and J 3 bases, with 10 bases left between them. The germline gives CDR1 MNHEY, CDR2 SMNVEV (reference sequence). CDR3 nucleotides: TGTGCCAGCAGTATAGGTCGAGACACCGGGGAGCTGTTTTTT. Amino acids: CASSIGRDTGELFF.

This clonotype has only a few counts. This rearrangement joins TRBV12-3 or TRBV12-4 to TRBJ1-5; 7 positions match TRBD1. J was trimmed by 2 bases and V by 5 bases; bases with no gene match: 6. The CDR3 covers 15 residues. CDR3 sequence reads: CASSPNRGGNQPQHF. In nucleotides, the CDR3 is TGTGCCAGCAGTCCGAACAGGGGCGGCAATCAGCCCCAGCATTTT.

This clonotype occurred a few times. The J gene is TRBJ1-2, the V gene TRBV2, with a possible D match to TRBD1 (5 bases). The V gene lost 6 bases and the J gene lost 5 bases, with 10 bases spanning the gap. This CDR3 is built from 12 residues. Germline V gene lookup returns CDR1 SNHLY and CDR2 FYNNEI. CDR3 DNA: TGTGCCAGCAGACGGGGACGGTATGGCTACACCTTC. Amino acid sequence: CASRRGRYGYTF.

The rearrangement joins TRBV6-1 to TRBJ1-1; D is undetermined. The germline CDR1 and CDR2 sequences are MNHNS and SASEGT. V lost 1 base and J lost 4, with 4 bases in between. The CDR3 is 12 residues long. The CDR3 DNA sequence: TGTGCCAGCAGTGAAGTTGGCACTGAAGCTTTCTTT. Amino acid sequence: CASSEVGTEAFF.

V is TRBV20-1 and J is TRBJ2-2, with unresolved D. V dropped 3 bases and J dropped 4 bases, with 3 bases sitting between them. CDR3 size: 11 residues. Germline CDR1 and CDR2: DFQATT and SNEGSKA (reference sequence). In DNA, the CDR3 is TGCAGTGCTAGCGTCACCGGGGAGCTGTTTTTT. This sequence encodes CSASVTGELFF.

This sequence joins TRBV20-1 and TRBJ2-7; D might be TRBD2 (6 bases). The CDR3 has 13 residues. Looked up from germline, CDR1 is DFQATT and CDR2 is SNEGSKA (reference sequence). Trimming took off 1 base at V and 1 base at J, with 8 bases between the two ends. Here the CDR3 DNA reads TGCAGTGCTAGAGCGGGACTTTCCTACGAGCAGTACTTC. Its protein is CSARAGLSYEQYF.

This clonotype turned up a few times. This rearrangement joins TRBV19 to TRBJ1-2; maybe TRBD1 (6 bases). Trimming cost V 4 bases and J 5 bases, with 8 bases left between them. Germline V CDR1 and CDR2: LNHDA, SQIVND (reference sequence). The CDR3 consists of 12 residues. This CDR3 reads CASSTTGYGYTF. The CDR3, as DNA: TGTGCCAGTAGTACAACAGGGTATGGCTACACCTTC.

This clonotype was seen a handful of times. V gene TRBV6-1 combines with J gene TRBJ1-5, with TRBD1 matching over 7 bases. This CDR3 comprises 13 residues. The junction had 3 bases not matched to a gene; V was cut back by 5 bases and J by 5 bases. CDR1 and CDR2 from the germline V gene are MNHNS and SASEGT. The CDR3 spells CASSRDRDQPQHF. The CDR3 coding sequence is TGTGCCAGCAGTAGGGACAGAGATCAGCCCCAGCATTTT.

This clonotype was seen a single time. The genes are TRBV20-1 and TRBJ2-7; TRBD2 agrees at 12 bases. The CDR3 totals 15 residues. Unmatched junction bases numbered 5, after V lost 0 bases and J lost 5 bases. Germline CDR1 is DFQATT and CDR2 is SNEGSKA (reference sequence). The CDR3 sequence is CSARDPLAGGHEQYF. DNA of the CDR3: TGCAGTGCTAGAGATCCACTAGCGGGAGGTCACGAGCAGTACTTC.

The rearrangement links TRBV6-5 to TRBJ2-7, with 9 bases fitting TRBD2. CDR1 is MNHEY, CDR2 SVGAGI, per germline. The ends lost 2 bases at V and 1 base at J; junction bases unmatched: 9. This CDR3 is built from 17 residues. The CDR3 is CASSYGVAGASSYEQYF. CDR3 nucleotide sequence: TGTGCCAGCAGTTACGGGGTAGCGGGAGCCTCTTCCTACGAGCAGTACTTC.

This clonotype has only a few counts. This rearrangement joins TRBV20-1 to TRBJ2-5; 11 bases are shared with TRBD2. V trimming: 6 bases; J trimming: 5 bases; junction bases outside the gene matches: 8. CDR3 length: 14 amino acids. Germline CDR1 is DFQATT and CDR2 is SNEGSKA (reference sequence). CDR3 in amino acids: CSAVTSGKRETQYF. The CDR3, as DNA: TGCAGTGCAGTGACTAGCGGGAAGAGGGAGACCCAGTACTTC.